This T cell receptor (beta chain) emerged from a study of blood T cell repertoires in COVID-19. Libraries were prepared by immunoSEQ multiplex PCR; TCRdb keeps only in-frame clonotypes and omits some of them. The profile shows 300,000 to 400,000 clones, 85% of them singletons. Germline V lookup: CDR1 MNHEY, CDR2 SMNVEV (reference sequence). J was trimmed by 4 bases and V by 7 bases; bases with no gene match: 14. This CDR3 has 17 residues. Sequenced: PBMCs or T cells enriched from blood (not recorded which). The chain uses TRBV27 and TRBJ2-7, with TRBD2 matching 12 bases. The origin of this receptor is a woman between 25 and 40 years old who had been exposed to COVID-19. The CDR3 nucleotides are TGTGCCAGCAAACATTATAGTGGACTAGCGGGAAATTACGAGCAGTACTTC. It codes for CASKHYSGLAGNYEQYF.